This TCR beta chain was recovered during a study of shared clonotypes between healthy human individuals. In germline, CDR1 is LNHDA, CDR2 SQIVND (reference sequence). This CDR3 contains 15 residues. Between the trimmed V and J ends, which lost 3 bases and 2 bases, there was a span of 14 bases. It was at deep level that the assay was run. Only in-frame clones appear in the TCRdb table, and some are missing; sequencing was by immunoSEQ multiplex PCR. The table includes about 480,000 clones, around 74% detected once. The clonotype comes from a woman aged 40 to 55 in good health. Some clones in this sample may be carry-over from other donors' samples. Sequencing was carried out using PBMCs. This sequence joins TRBV19 and TRBJ2-7, with a weak D call TRBD2 (5 bases). The chain's CDR3 is CASSIRVGRAYEQYF. For the CDR3, the DNA is TGTGCCAGTAGTATTCGGGTCGGGCGGGCCTACGAGCAGTACTTC.